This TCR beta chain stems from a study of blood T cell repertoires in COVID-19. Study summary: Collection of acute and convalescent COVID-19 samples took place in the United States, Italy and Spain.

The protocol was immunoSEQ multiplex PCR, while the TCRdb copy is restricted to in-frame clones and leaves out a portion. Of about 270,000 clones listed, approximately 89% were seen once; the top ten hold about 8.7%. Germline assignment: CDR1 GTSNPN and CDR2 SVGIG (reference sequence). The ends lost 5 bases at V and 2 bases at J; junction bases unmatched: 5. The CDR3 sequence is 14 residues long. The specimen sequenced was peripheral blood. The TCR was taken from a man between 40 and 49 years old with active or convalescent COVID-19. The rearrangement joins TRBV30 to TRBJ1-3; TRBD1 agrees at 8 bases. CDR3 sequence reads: CAWRTGRTGNTIYF. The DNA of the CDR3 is TGTGCCTGGCGGACAGGGAGAACTGGAAACACCATATATTTT.